This T cell receptor beta chain was observed in a study of blood T cell repertoires in COVID-19 (dated by TCRdb to about 2020). Regarding the research as a whole: Collaborator samples came from the United States, Italy and Spain and covered acute and convalescent phases of COVID-19. The material from the prospective study consisted of cDNA or gDNA derived from T cells, B-cell-depleted T cells, or PBMCs. Deeply sampled blood TCRbeta repertoires from subjects exposed to, actively infected with, or recovered from COVID-19 were included in the dataset. A freely available public database, intended as a resource for researchers studying the immune response to SARS-CoV-2, is where the repertoires were released. Samples were obtained from the ongoing ImmuneRACE study (first 160 participants) and from 1,254 subjects provided by 6 global collaborators. A de-identified subject ID, COVID-19 status, age in years and sex were almost always included in the sample metadata. Where HLA class I and class II types were available, the types were taken from metadata supplied by the sample provider, not from assay-based typing.

TCRbeta CDR3 regions were amplified from genomic DNA by means of the immunoSEQ Assay, a bias-controlled multiplex PCR. The study's own analysis went as follows. The number of nucleated cells in each sample was estimated by amplification of reference gene primers within the assay. To quantify the absolute abundance of each unique TCRbeta CDR3 rearrangement, sequence reads were collapsed and filtered. Productive Simpson clonality was computed per sample as the square root of Simpson's diversity index over productive rearrangements. This immuneACCESS table, as held by TCRdb, lists in-frame sequences with V and J called but not all clones. Of the missing ones, under half trace to an unresolved V gene in checked studies; the others have no known cause. The V and J calls and clone size were taken over from that table, and D and trimming were inferred from the DNA. The sample yields under 250,000 clones; 83% were counted once. Approximately 8.6% of the sample comes from the top ten.

Collaborating institutions collected whole blood in K2EDTA tubes following their own protocols. Collaborator samples were shipped for TCRbeta analysis as frozen whole blood, isolated PBMCs, or DNA extracted from either sample type. For CDR1 and CDR2, the germline V gene lists SGDLS and YYNGEE. The CDR3, cysteine through phenylalanine, is 14 amino acids long. Only the CDR3 DNA stays, 42 bases, in frame from base 1. Between the V and J ends, shortened by 2 bases and 2 bases respectively, the junction contains 9 bases. General conclusions and limits of the study: The amount of clinical and demographic metadata varied by source and participant and was provided uncurated.

In the case of this clone: Which antigen it targets is not known. There are no base qualities to consult, and no much larger clone falls within one base.

The sequenced material came from peripheral blood. This TCR was recovered from a man aged 35-49 years with active or convalescent COVID-19. The V gene is TRBV9 and the J gene is TRBJ2-3; no D segment can be confidently identified. The DNA sequence follows: TGTGCCAGCAGCGTTGGCAGATACACAGATACGCAGTATTTT. The encoded protein is CASSVGRYTDTQYF.